This is a list of T cell receptor delta chains from one sample in a study of Vδ1+ human thymocytes. TCRdb re-analyzed the multiplex PCR reads via CATT. The sample has approximately 24,000 delta-chain clones; 6% to 8% are singletons. The material sequenced was Vdelta1+ gamma-delta thymocytes from the thymus. The receptors here all came from a girl in the first two years of life who had congenital heart surgery. Each CDR3 is given with its conserved first and last residue. Fields, in order: J gene, V gene, D gene, clone size, CDR3 DNA, CDR3 protein. D genes are given only for firm matches. Only part of the rows carry a size: once, few, many, or a class if the clone is expanded.

>TRDJ1|TRDV1|.|.
TGTGCTCTTGGGGAACTACCATCCGGCCTTCGCCCAGACCCGTACACCGATAAACTCATCTTT
CALGELPSGLRPDPYTDKLIF
>TRDJ1|TRDV1|TRDD3|few
TGTGCTCTTGGGGATCGGCGCCTCCTTCCTAGGGGGATACGCACCGATAAACTCATCTTT
CALGDRRLLPRGIRTDKLIF
>TRDJ1|TRDV1|.|few
TGTGCTCTTGGTTCCTTAGGGAGGGCTCCGGTAAGGTACACCGATAAACTCATCTTT
CALGSLGRAPVRYTDKLIF
>TRDJ1|TRDV1|TRDD3|.
TGTGCTCTTGGGGAACAGGCCTTTCGACACGGGGGATTGACCGATAAACTCATCTTT
CALGEQAFRHGGLTDKLIF
>TRDJ1|TRDV1|TRDD3|few
TGTGCTCTTGTTGTAATTCCCCGGGGGATTACATACACCGATAAACTCATCTTT
CALVVIPRGITYTDKLIF
>TRDJ1|TRDV1|.|few
TGTGCTCTTGGGGAAACTATCCCTGGCCCTTTATTTAACACCGATAAACTCATCTTT
CALGETIPGPLFNTDKLIF
>TRDJ1|TRDV1|TRDD3|.
TGTGCTCTTGGACACAGTGGGTCCTGCGGGGGATCCCCACGGTACACCGATAAACTCATCTTT
CALGHSGSCGGSPRYTDKLIF
>TRDJ1|TRDV1|TRDD3|.
TGTGCTCTTGGGGAACTGCCGCAGAAGGGGATACGGCCCAAGTACACCGATAAACTCATCTTT
CALGELPQKGIRPKYTDKLIF
>TRDJ1|TRDV2|TRDD3|medium-sized
TGTGCCTGTGACATACTGGGGGATTTGTTGGGCGATAAACTCATCTTT
CACDILGDLLGDKLIF
>TRDJ1|TRDV2|TRDD3|.
TGTGCCTGTGACACCCCGTACTGGGGGATACTGGGCGAACTCATCTTT
CACDTPYWGILGELIF
>TRDJ1|TRDV1|TRDD3|.
TGTGCTCTTGGGGAACTAGAGGACCACCCTTCCTACGTGGGATACTGGGGGATACGCACCGATAAACTCATCTTT
CALGELEDHPSYVGYWGIRTDKLIF
>TRDJ1|TRDV1|.|.
TGTGCTCTTGGGGAAACTATCTCCTACAGAGAGGTTGCACTGGGGATCCCCCGGTATTACGGATCCGATAAACTCATCTTT
CALGETISYREVALGIPRYYGSDKLIF
>TRDJ1|TRDV1|TRDD3|few
TGTGCTCTTGGGGTCCGCAGGTGTGGGTCGACTGGGGATGGGACCGATAAACTCATCTTT
CALGVRRCGSTGDGTDKLIF
>TRDJ1|TRDV1|TRDD3|few
TGTGCTCTTGGGGATCTCCTTCCTACGCGGTCTACTGGGGGATACAGGACCGATAAACTAATCTTT
CALGDLLPTRSTGGYRTDKLIF
>TRDJ1|TRDV1|TRDD3|few
TGTGCTCTTGGGGAAGCCCCTTCCCCTCTGGGGGATTCTAACACCGATAAACTCATCTTT
CALGEAPSPLGDSNTDKLIF
>TRDJ1|TRDV1|.|few
TGTGCTCTTGGGGAATATGGAGAGGAGATTGGGGGGTCCGGGCGGTACACCGATAAACTCATCTTT
CALGEYGEEIGGSGRYTDKLIF
>TRDJ1|TRDV1|TRDD3|.
TGTGCTCTTGGGAACGGAAGAACAAAGGGGGATCCGAGGAAACTCATCTTT
CALGNGRTKGDPRKLIF
>TRDJ1|TRDV1|TRDD3|.
TGTGCTCTTGGTGGATGGGGGATACGCAAGTCCCCTAAACTCATCTTT
CALGGWGIRKSPKLIF
>TRDJ1|TRDV1|TRDD3|.
TGTGCTCTTGGGGATCCACCTTCCCTTACTGGGGGATACCGCCTGTACACCGATAAACTCATCTTT
CALGDPPSLTGGYRLYTDKLIF
>TRDJ1|TRDV1|TRDD3|.
TGTGCTCTTGGGGAACTTTTGGGCTTCTCTCGGGGATACGCCCGAATCACCGATAAACTCATCTTT
CALGELLGFSRGYARITDKLIF
>TRDJ1|TRDV1|TRDD3|few
TGTGCTCTTGGGGCCCTAAGAGTCCTGGGGGATCGGGGCGATAAACTCATCTTT
CALGALRVLGDRGDKLIF
>TRDJ1|TRDV1|TRDD3|few
TGTGCTCTTGGGGAACCTAATCAAAGGGGGATACCAGATCACACCGATAAACTCATCTTT
CALGEPNQRGIPDHTDKLIF
>TRDJ1|TRDV1|.|.
TGTGCTCTTGGGGTGCGGACATTCGTAGCGACCGATAAACTCATCTTT
CALGVRTFVATDKLIF
>TRDJ1|TRDV1|TRDD3|few
TGTGCTCTTGGGGAACCGTTAGGTACTGGGGGATATGCCGATAAACTCATCTTT
CALGEPLGTGGYADKLIF
>TRDJ1|TRDV1|.|few
TGTGCTCTTGGGGAACTACTACCCTCTCTTCCTATCAGATACGCGGGCACCGATAAACTCATCTTT
CALGELLPSLPIRYAGTDKLIF
>TRDJ1|TRDV1|TRDD3|few
TGTGCTCTTGGGGAACAAGGGCGCCCTCTCAGGGGGATCCTCGATAAACTCATCTTT
CALGEQGRPLRGILDKLIF
>TRDJ2|TRDV2|.|few
TGTGCCTGTGACACCGTTTCCGACTTGACAGCACAACTCTTCTTT
CACDTVSDLTAQLFF
>TRDJ1|TRDV1|TRDD3|.
TGTGCTCTTGGGGATTTACCTGTACTGGGGGATGACACCGATAAACTCATCTTT
CALGDLPVLGDDTDKLIF
>TRDJ1|TRDV1|TRDD3|few
TGTGCTCTTGGGGGACCCGAAAGTACTGGGGGACTTAAACTCATCTTT
CALGGPESTGGLKLIF
>TRDJ1|TRDV1|TRDD3|.
TGTGCTCTTGGGGAACTGGCGATTGCCGACTATCCCATACTGGGGGATTCCACCGATAAACTCATCTTT
CALGELAIADYPILGDSTDKLIF
>TRDJ1|TRDV1|TRDD3|few
TGTGCTCTTGGGGAACCCCTATTTCCAGACTGGGGGATAACCGATAAACTCATCTTT
CALGEPLFPDWGITDKLIF
>TRDJ2|TRDV2|TRDD3|medium-sized
TGTGCCTGTGACGGCTGGGGATACGCCCCAACAGCACAACTCTTCTTT
CACDGWGYAPTAQLFF
>TRDJ1|TRDV1|TRDD3|.
TGTGCTCTTGGGGAAGGTCCCCATACTGGGGGACCCCGCCGCGCGATGCAAAAGGCCAATGAACTCATCTTT
CALGEGPHTGGPRRAMQKANELIF